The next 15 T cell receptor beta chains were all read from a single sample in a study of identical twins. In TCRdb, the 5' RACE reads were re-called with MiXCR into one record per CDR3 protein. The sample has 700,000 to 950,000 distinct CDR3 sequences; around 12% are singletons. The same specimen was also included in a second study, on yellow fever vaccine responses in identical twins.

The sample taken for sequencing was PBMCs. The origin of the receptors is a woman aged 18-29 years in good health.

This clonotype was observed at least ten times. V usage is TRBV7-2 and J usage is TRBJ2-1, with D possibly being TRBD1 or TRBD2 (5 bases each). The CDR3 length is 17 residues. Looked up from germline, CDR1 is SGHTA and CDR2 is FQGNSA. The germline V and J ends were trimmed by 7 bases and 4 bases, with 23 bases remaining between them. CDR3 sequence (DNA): TGTGCCAGCACCTTCAACTACTGGGGGATCGGTTACAATGAGCAGTTCTTC. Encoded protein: CASTFNYWGIGYNEQFF.

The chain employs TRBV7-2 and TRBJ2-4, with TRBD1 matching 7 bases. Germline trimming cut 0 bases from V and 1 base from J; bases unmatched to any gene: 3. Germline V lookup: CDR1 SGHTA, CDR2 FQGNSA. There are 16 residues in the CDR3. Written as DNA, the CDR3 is TGTGCCAGCAGCTTAGCAGGGACAGTGGCCAAAAACATTCAGTACTTC. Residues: CASSLAGTVAKNIQYF.

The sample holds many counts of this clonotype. The chain's CDR3 is CASSYSIRAGNEQFF. The CDR3, as DNA: TGTGCCAGCAGTTACTCGATCAGGGCCGGCAATGAGCAGTTCTTC. The genes are TRBV6-5 and TRBJ2-1, with a tentative D call TRBD1 (5 bases). The V gene's germline CDR1 is MNHEY and CDR2 SVGAGI. V was cut by 0 bases and J by 6 bases, with 12 bases left in between. The CDR3 sequence is 15 residues long.

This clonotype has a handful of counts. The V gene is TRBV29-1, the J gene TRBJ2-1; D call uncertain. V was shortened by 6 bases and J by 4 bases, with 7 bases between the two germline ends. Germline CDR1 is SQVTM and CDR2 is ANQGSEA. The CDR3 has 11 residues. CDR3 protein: CSVLNYNEQFF. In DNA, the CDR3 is TGCAGCGTCCTGAATTACAATGAGCAGTTCTTC.

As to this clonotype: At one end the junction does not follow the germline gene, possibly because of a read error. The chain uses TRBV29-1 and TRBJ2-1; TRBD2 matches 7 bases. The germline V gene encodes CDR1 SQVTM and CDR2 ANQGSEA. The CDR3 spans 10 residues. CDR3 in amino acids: CSAGEGEQSF. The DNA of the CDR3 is TGCAGCGCGGGGGAGGGTGAGCAGTCCTTC.

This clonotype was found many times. CDR3 DNA: TGTGCCAGCAGTTGGGACAACTCCTACGAGCAGTACTTC. Encoded protein: CASSWDNSYEQYF. This sequence joins TRBV12-3 or TRBV12-4 and TRBJ2-7, with TRBD1 as a possible D gene (6 bases). The CDR3 contains 13 residues. Trimming stripped 4 bases from V and 0 bases from J, with 7 bases between.

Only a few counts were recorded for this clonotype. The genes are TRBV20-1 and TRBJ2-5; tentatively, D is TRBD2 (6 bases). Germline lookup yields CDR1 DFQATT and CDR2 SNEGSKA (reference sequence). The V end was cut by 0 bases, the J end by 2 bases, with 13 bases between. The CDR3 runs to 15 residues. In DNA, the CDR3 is TGCAGTGCTAGAGAAGGATCGGGGGTACAAGAGACCCAGTACTTC. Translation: CSAREGSGVQETQYF.

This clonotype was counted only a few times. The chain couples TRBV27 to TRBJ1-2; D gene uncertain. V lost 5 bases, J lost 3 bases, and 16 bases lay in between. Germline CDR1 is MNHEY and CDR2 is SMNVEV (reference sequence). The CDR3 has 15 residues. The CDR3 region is CASSPATLSDYGYTF. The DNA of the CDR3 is TGTGCCAGCAGTCCCGCGACCCTATCGGACTATGGCTACACCTTC.

The CDR3 sequence: CASSLVGSRLLAGAPQEQFF. Here the CDR3 DNA reads TGTGCCAGCAGCTTAGTGGGATCCCGACTACTAGCGGGGGCGCCTCAGGAGCAGTTCTTC. This sequence joins TRBV11-1 and TRBJ2-1; 11 nucleotides match TRBD2. The CDR3 sequence is 20 residues long. The V segment lost 1 base and the J segment 10 bases; nucleotides outside the gene matches: 21. Looked up from germline, CDR1 is SGHAT and CDR2 is FQDESV (reference sequence). Together with reference TRBV11-1 and TRBJ2-1, the CDR3 gives the full variable domain: EAEVAQSPRYKITEKSQAVAFWCDPISGHATLYWYRQILGQGPELLVQFQDESVVDDSQLPKDRFSAERLKGVDSTLKIQPAELGDSAMYLCASSLVGSRLLAGAPQEQFFGPGTRLTVL.

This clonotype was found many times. The CDR3 loop is CATRHWDSRTAEAFF. As DNA, the CDR3 is TGTGCCACCAGGCACTGGGACAGCCGAACGGCTGAAGCTTTCTTT. This sequence joins TRBV15 and TRBJ1-1; TRBD1 agrees at 7 bases. CDR3 size: 15 residues. V lost 6 bases, J lost 6 bases, and 13 bases stayed unmatched. Germline CDR1 reads LNHNV; CDR2 reads YYDKDF (reference sequence).

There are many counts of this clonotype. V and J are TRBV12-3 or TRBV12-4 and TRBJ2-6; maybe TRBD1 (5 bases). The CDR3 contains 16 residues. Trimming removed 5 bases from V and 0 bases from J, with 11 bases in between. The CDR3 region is CASSVTVNSGANVLTF. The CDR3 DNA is TGTGCCAGCAGTGTGACAGTGAACTCTGGGGCCAACGTCCTGACTTTC.

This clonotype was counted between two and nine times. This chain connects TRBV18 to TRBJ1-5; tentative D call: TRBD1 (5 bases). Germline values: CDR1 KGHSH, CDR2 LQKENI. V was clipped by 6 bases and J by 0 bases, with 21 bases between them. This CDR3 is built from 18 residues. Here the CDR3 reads CASSPNAQTDDSNQPQHF. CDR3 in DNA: TGTGCCAGCTCCCCTAATGCGCAGACAGACGATAGCAATCAGCCCCAGCATTTT.

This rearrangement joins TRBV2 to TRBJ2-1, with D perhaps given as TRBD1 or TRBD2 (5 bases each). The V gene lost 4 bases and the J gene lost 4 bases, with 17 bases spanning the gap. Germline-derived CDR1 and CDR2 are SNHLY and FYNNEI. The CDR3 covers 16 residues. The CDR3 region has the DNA TGTGCCAGCAGTGGCCGACAGACTATGTTATACAATGAGCAGTTCTTC. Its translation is CASSGRQTMLYNEQFF.

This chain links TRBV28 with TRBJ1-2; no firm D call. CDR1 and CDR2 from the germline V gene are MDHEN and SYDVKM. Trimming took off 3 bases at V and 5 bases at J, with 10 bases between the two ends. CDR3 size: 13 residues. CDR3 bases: TGTGCCAGCAGTTTCGAAAAGGTTTATGGCTACACCTTC. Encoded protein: CASSFEKVYGYTF.

CDR3 sequence (DNA): TGTGCCACCAGCAGAGAGGGAGAAGGTGGCTACACCTTC. This translates into CATSREGEGGYTF. This rearrangement joins TRBV15 to TRBJ1-2; no clear D. Trimming cost V 0 bases and J 7 bases, with 9 bases left between them. The germline V gene encodes CDR1 LNHNV and CDR2 YYDKDF (reference sequence). This CDR3 spans 13 amino acids.